Presented here are 30 T cell receptor beta chains from one specimen sequenced in a study of blood T cell repertoires in COVID-19. Using immunoSEQ multiplex PCR, the repertoire was profiled, and TCRdb retains in-frame clones only, with some absent. The profile covers about 130,000 clones, with 85% appearing a single time and more than 20% taken by the ten largest. The sample consisted of peripheral blood. The origin of the receptors is an elderly woman with acute or convalescent COVID-19.

This clone was found once. The DNA for the CDR3 is TGTGCCAGCAGCAAAGAGATGGGGGGGACCCAGTACTTC. Translated: CASSKEMGGTQYF. This chain links TRBV21-1 with TRBJ2-5; the table's D call, TRBD2, has no DNA check behind it. TRBV21-1 is classified as a pseudogene. CDR3 length equals 13 residues.

This clone came up a few times. This chain links TRBV11-2 with TRBJ1-4; tentatively, D is TRBD1 (5 bases). Germline CDR1 reads SGHAT; CDR2 reads FQNNGV. This CDR3 region has 14 residues. V shed 0 bases and J shed 10 bases, with 12 bases lying between them. CDR3 sequence: CASSLDLGEGKLFF. The CDR3 DNA is TGTGCCAGCAGCTTAGATCTGGGGGAGGGAAAACTGTTTTTT.

The chain combines TRBV5-1 with TRBJ1-1; 7 bases are shared with TRBD1. The CDR3 is 17 amino acids. With V trimmed by 2 bases and J by 8 bases, 18 bases remained unmatched. Germline CDR1 is SGHRS and CDR2 is YFSETQ. The CDR3 here is CASSLDRQGKVGAEAFF. The CDR3 DNA reads as TGCGCCAGCAGCTTAGACCGACAGGGAAAGGTGGGAGCCGAAGCTTTCTTT.

The chain couples TRBV7-8 to TRBJ2-2, with 7 bases lining up with TRBD1. CDR3 length equals 15 residues. Germline V gives CDR1 SGHVS, CDR2 FQNEAQ. The ends lost 0 bases at V and 3 bases at J; junction bases unmatched: 1. The CDR3 nucleotides are TGTGCCAGCAGCTTAGCGGGGACAGACACCGGGGAGCTGTTTTTT. Amino acid sequence: CASSLAGTDTGELFF.

The chain carries TRBV7-8 and TRBJ1-5; TRBD1 might be the D (6 bases). The CDR3 runs to 13 residues. Trimming cost V 5 bases and J 6 bases, with 11 bases left between them. Germline CDR1 and CDR2: SGHVS and FQNEAQ. Written as DNA, the CDR3 is TGTGCCAGCAGCATTACAGGGTCTCAGCCCCAGCATTTT. It encodes CASSITGSQPQHF.

This clone was seen a handful of times. The rearrangement uses TRBV4-1 and TRBJ1-5; D possibly corresponds to TRBD1 (6 bases). The germline V gene encodes CDR1 MGHRA and CDR2 YSYEKL. V was cut by 1 base and J by 4 bases, with 17 bases left in between. This CDR3 comprises 17 residues. In nucleotides, the CDR3 is TGCGCCAGCAGCCAAGGGGGCAGGGGATCACGTAATCAGCCCCAGCATTTT. Translated, it gives CASSQGGRGSRNQPQHF.

This chain connects TRBV28 to TRBJ1-1; D gene unclear. The V end lost 10 bases, the J end lost 2 bases, and 8 bases lay between the germline ends. Germline values: CDR1 MDHEN, CDR2 SYDVKM. This CDR3 has 11 residues. CDR3 protein: CATQANTEAFF. The CDR3 coding sequence is TGTGCCACCCAGGCTAACACTGAAGCTTTCTTT.

This chain links TRBV18 with TRBJ1-5, with 8 bases matching TRBD1. This CDR3 has 16 residues. V was clipped by 2 bases and J by 3 bases; unmatched bases: 6. From germline, CDR1 is KGHSH and CDR2 LQKENI. The CDR3 loop reads CASSPGDRSHNQPQHF. The CDR3 DNA reads as TGTGCCAGCTCACCAGGGGACAGGAGCCACAATCAGCCCCAGCATTTT. Full variable domain (rest looked up from reference TRBV18 and TRBJ1-5): NAGVMQNPRHLVRRRGQEARLRCSPMKGHSHVYWYRQLPEEGLKFMVYLQKENIIDESGMPKERFSAEFPKEGPSILRIQQVVRGDSAAYFCASSPGDRSHNQPQHFGDGTRLSIL.

The chain combines TRBV7-3 with TRBJ2-1; D perhaps matches TRBD1 (5 bases). The CDR3 covers 15 residues. Germline-derived CDR1 and CDR2 are SGHTA and FQGTGA. Trimming removed 2 bases from V and 1 base from J, with 9 bases in between. The CDR3 nucleotides are TGTGCCAGCAGCTTAGTAGCAGGGTCCTACAATGAGCAGTTCTTC. This codes for CASSLVAGSYNEQFF.

The chain links TRBV28 to TRBJ2-3; 9 bases are a match to TRBD1. The CDR3 extends over 15 amino acids. With 5 bases clipped from V and 2 bases from J, the junction kept 5 bases outside the gene matches. Germline loops: CDR1 MDHEN, CDR2 SYDVKM. The CDR3 DNA reads as TGTGCCAGCAGTACTCGGACAGGGGACACAGATACGCAGTATTTT. This encodes CASSTRTGDTDTQYF.

The chain combines TRBV27 with TRBJ1-4, with D hard to call. The CDR3 runs 14 residues. Germline lookup yields CDR1 MNHEY and CDR2 SMNVEV (reference sequence). Trimming stripped 2 bases from V and 10 bases from J, with 14 bases between. The CDR3 here is CASSLNPPRGKLFF. CDR3 in DNA: TGTGCCAGCAGTTTAAACCCACCGCGTGGAAAACTGTTTTTT.

This chain joins TRBV2 and TRBJ2-7; D might be TRBD1 (6 bases). The CDR3 extends over 11 amino acids. Germline CDR1 SNHLY, CDR2 FYNNEI. Trimming cost V 6 bases and J 8 bases, with 11 bases left between them. The CDR3 DNA reads as TGTGCCAGCAGAGAGGACAGCCAGCAGTACGTC. Protein sequence: CASREDSQQYV.

The chain joins TRBV7-2 to TRBJ2-1, with 9 bases aligning to TRBD2. Germline V lookup: CDR1 SGHTA, CDR2 FQGNSA. The length of the CDR3 is 15 residues. Trimming cost V 5 bases and J 5 bases; bases outside gene matches: 7. The CDR3: CASSVSGGSNNEQFF. The CDR3 nucleotides read TGTGCCAGCAGCGTTAGCGGGGGATCTAACAATGAGCAGTTCTTC.

The chain has TRBV10-3 and TRBJ1-4, with 7 bases that match TRBD1. Trimming at V came to 2 bases and at J to 4 bases, leaving 7 bases not matched to a gene. Germline CDR1 and CDR2: ENHRY and SYGVKD. This CDR3 spans 16 amino acids. This CDR3 is CAISEASGQINEKLFF. Written as DNA, the CDR3 is TGTGCCATCAGTGAGGCCTCGGGACAGATTAATGAAAAACTGTTTTTT.

In its sample, this clone was seen a few times. The V gene is TRBV2, the J gene TRBJ1-1; no definite D call. CDR1 is SNHLY and CDR2 is FYNNEI in the germline V gene. This CDR3 comprises 14 residues. V lost 3 bases, J lost 0 bases, and 8 bases lay in between. The CDR3 sequence is CASSENNLNTEAFF. In DNA, the CDR3 is TGTGCCAGCAGTGAGAACAACCTGAACACTGAAGCTTTCTTT.

The chain carries TRBV7-2 and TRBJ1-2; 8 nucleotides line up with TRBD1. Germline values: CDR1 SGHTA, CDR2 FQGNSA. With 4 bases clipped from V and 6 bases from J, the junction kept 7 bases outside the gene matches. CDR3 size: 14 residues. Here the CDR3 reads CASSSGTGMNGYTF. Here the CDR3 DNA reads TGTGCCAGCAGCTCCGGGACAGGAATGAATGGCTACACCTTC.

The rearrangement uses TRBV5-1 and TRBJ1-2, with D maybe TRBD1 (5 bases). The CDR3 runs 14 residues. Germline V gives CDR1 SGHRS, CDR2 YFSETQ. V lost 7 bases, J lost 5 bases, and 18 bases lay in between. The CDR3 bases are TGCGCCAGCTCCGGTCAGGGAAGCGCTTATGGCTACACCTTC. The encoded protein is CASSGQGSAYGYTF.

This clone was detected only once. This chain's CDR3 is CASSPTFRTGLYNEQFF. Here the CDR3 DNA reads TGTGCCAGCAGCCCAACCTTCAGGACAGGGCTCTACAATGAGCAGTTCTTC. The chain employs TRBV7-8 and TRBJ2-1; 8 nucleotides match TRBD1. CDR1 and CDR2 (germline): SGHVS, FQNEAQ. The CDR3 consists of 17 residues. The trim removed 5 bases at V and 3 bases at J, leaving 12 bases unmatched.

This chain connects TRBV2 to TRBJ1-6, with no clear D. CDR1 SNHLY and CDR2 FYNNEI come from the germline V gene. V lost 6 bases, J lost 7 bases, and 7 bases lay in between. The length of the CDR3 is 12 residues. CDR3 region: CASRTGNSPLHF. The CDR3, as DNA: TGTGCCAGCAGGACGGGGAATTCACCCCTCCACTTT.

The V and J genes are TRBV11-2 and TRBJ1-1; 7 nucleotides align to TRBD1. Germline values: CDR1 SGHAT, CDR2 FQNNGV. V lost 5 bases and J lost 3; bases outside the gene matches: 9. The CDR3 extends over 15 amino acids. The CDR3 region is CASSTHRGKDTEAFF. Written as DNA, the CDR3 is TGTGCCAGCAGCACCCACAGGGGAAAGGACACTGAAGCTTTCTTT.

The V call is TRBV6-1, the J call TRBJ1-1; 7 nucleotides agree with TRBD1. Losses at the gene ends were 3 bases for V and 1 base for J; bases not matched to a gene: 5. The length of the CDR3 is 15 residues. The V gene's germline CDR1 is MNHNS and CDR2 SASEGT. The CDR3 loop reads CASSDPGGKNTEAFF. In DNA form, the CDR3 reads TGTGCCAGCAGTGACCCAGGGGGGAAGAACACTGAAGCTTTCTTT.

V usage is TRBV5-1 and J usage is TRBJ1-2, with TRBD1 identical over 7 bases. The CDR3 extends over 16 amino acids. Germline loops: CDR1 SGHRS, CDR2 YFSETQ. The V gene end was trimmed by 0 bases and the J gene end by 1 base; junction bases not matched to a gene: 6. Here the CDR3 reads CASSLAPDRDNYGYTF. The CDR3 DNA is TGCGCCAGCAGCTTGGCCCCAGACAGGGATAACTATGGCTACACCTTC. The whole variable domain, remainder taken from reference TRBV5-1 and TRBJ1-2, is KAGVTQTPRYLIKTRGQQVTLSCSPISGHRSVSWYQQTPGQGLQFLFEYFSETQRNKGNFPGRFSGRQFSNSRSEMNVSTLELGDSALYLCASSLAPDRDNYGYTFGSGTRLTVV.

This chain uses TRBV16 with TRBJ1-4, with TRBD1 identical over 9 bases. Germline assignment: CDR1 KGHSY and CDR2 FQNENV. The junction had 14 bases not matched to a gene; V was cut back by 4 bases and J by 11 bases. CDR3 length: 16 amino acids. CDR3 sequence (DNA): TGTGCCAGCAGCCTTAACATACAGGGGGCGAAAGCTAAACTGTTTTTT. This gives the protein CASSLNIQGAKAKLFF.

The chain recombines TRBV3-1 (or the pseudogene TRBV3-2) with TRBJ1-2; D is possibly TRBD1 (5 bases). CDR1 and CDR2 (germline): LGHDT, YNNKEL (reference sequence). The V end lost 1 base, the J end lost 4 bases, and 13 bases lay between the germline ends. The CDR3 covers 15 residues. CDR3 nucleotide sequence: TGTGCCAGCAGCCAAGGCGACGGCAGGGCCTATGGCTACACCTTC. Translated, it gives CASSQGDGRAYGYTF.

The chain joins TRBV6-1 to TRBJ1-1, with D tentatively TRBD1 (5 bases). The CDR3 covers 13 residues. Germline V gene data show CDR1 as MNHNS and CDR2 as SASEGT. The V gene lost 2 bases and the J gene lost 10 bases, with 14 bases spanning the gap. CDR3 in amino acids: CASSERGVGRAFF. CDR3 sequence (DNA): TGTGCCAGCAGTGAAAGGGGCGTTGGTCGAGCTTTCTTT.

This CDR3 reads CASSSLGLWGYTF. In nucleotides, the CDR3 is TGCGCCAGCAGCTCTTTGGGCCTATGGGGCTACACCTTC. The V call is TRBV5-1, the J call TRBJ1-2, with D unclear. The CDR3 contains 13 residues. V lost 3 bases and J lost 8, with 14 bases in between. From germline, CDR1 is SGHRS and CDR2 YFSETQ.

The chain uses TRBV7-2 and TRBJ1-3; D gene uncertain. The CDR3 loop spans 18 amino acids. Germline CDR1 reads SGHTA; CDR2 reads FQGNSA. Between the trimmed V and J ends, which lost 1 base and 0 bases, there was a span of 16 bases. DNA for the CDR3: TGTGCCAGCAGCTTAGTCCCGCGGGCCGATTACTCTGGAAACACCATATATTTT. Translating it yields CASSLVPRADYSGNTIYF.

In its sample, this clone was seen once. CDR3 bases: TGTGCCAGCAGCTTAGCGGGGGAGGGACTGTACACCTTC. It encodes CASSLAGEGLYTF. The chain carries TRBV7-8 and TRBJ1-2, with a possible D match to TRBD1 (5 bases). The V and J ends lost 0 bases and 11 bases respectively, with 13 bases between them. Germline-derived CDR1 and CDR2 are SGHVS and FQNEAQ. The CDR3 has 13 amino acids.

The chain joins TRBV28 to TRBJ1-2; tentative D call: TRBD1 (5 bases). V was clipped by 7 bases and J by 1 base, with 7 bases between them. The CDR3 is 12 residues long. In germline, CDR1 is MDHEN, CDR2 SYDVKM. Here the CDR3 DNA reads TGTGCCAGCATCGACAGTAACTATGGCTACACCTTC. Translation gives CASIDSNYGYTF.

The chain recombines TRBV5-5 with TRBJ2-7; D may be TRBD1 (6 bases). Germline CDR1 and CDR2: SGHKS and YYEKEE (reference sequence). V lost 4 bases and J lost 1, with 12 bases in between. The CDR3 runs 14 residues. The CDR3 sequence: CASSRNTGSYEQYF. CDR3 sequence (DNA): TGTGCCAGCAGCCGTAATACAGGGTCCTACGAGCAGTACTTC.